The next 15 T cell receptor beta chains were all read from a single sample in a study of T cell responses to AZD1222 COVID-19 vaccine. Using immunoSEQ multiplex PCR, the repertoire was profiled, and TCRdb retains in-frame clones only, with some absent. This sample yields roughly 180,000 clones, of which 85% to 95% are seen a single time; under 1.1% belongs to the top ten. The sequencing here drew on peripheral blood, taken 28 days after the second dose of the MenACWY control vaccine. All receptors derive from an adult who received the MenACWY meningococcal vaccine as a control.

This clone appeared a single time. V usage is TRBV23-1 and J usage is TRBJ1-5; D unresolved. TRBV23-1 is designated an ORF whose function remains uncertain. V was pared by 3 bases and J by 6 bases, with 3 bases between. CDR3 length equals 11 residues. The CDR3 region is CASSQPQPQHF. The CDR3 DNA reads TGCGCCAGCAGTCAGCCTCAGCCCCAGCATTTT.

The CDR3: CASSLDRGNNEQFF. CDR3 coding DNA: TGTGCCAGCAGCTTAGACAGGGGAAACAATGAGCAGTTCTTC. V gene TRBV7-2 combines with J gene TRBJ2-1; the match to TRBD1 covers 7 bases. From germline, CDR1 is SGHTA and CDR2 FQGNSA. This CDR3 has 14 amino acids. V dropped 1 base and J dropped 5; count of bases not matched to a gene: 2.

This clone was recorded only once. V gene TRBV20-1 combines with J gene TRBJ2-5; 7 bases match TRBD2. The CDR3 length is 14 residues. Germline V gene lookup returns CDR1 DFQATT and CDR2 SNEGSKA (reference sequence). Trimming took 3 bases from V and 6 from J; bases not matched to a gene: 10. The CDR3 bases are TGCAGTGCTAGTGGCGGGGGTAGTCGCCAGACCCAGTACTTC. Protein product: CSASGGGSRQTQYF.

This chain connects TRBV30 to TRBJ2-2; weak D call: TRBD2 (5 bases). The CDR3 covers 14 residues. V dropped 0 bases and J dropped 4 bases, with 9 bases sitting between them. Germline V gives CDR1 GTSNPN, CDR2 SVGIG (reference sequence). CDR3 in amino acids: CAWSVRRLTGELFF. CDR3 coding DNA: TGTGCCTGGAGTGTAAGGAGGCTCACCGGGGAGCTGTTTTTT.

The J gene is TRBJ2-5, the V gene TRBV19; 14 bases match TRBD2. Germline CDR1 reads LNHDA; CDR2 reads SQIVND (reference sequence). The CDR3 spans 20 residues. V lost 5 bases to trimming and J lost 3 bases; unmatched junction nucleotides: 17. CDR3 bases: TGTGCCAGTAGTCCCCCGCCCCCGGGACTAGCGGGGGCCGTGAAAGAGACCCAGTACTTC. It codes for CASSPPPPGLAGAVKETQYF. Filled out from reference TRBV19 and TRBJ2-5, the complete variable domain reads DGGITQSPKYLFRKEGQNVTLSCEQNLNHDAMYWYRQDPGQGLRLIYYSQIVNDFQKGDIAEGYSVSREKKESFPLTVTSAQKNPTAFYLCASSPPPPGLAGAVKETQYFGPGTRLLVL.

CDR3 sequence (DNA): TGTGCCAGCAGCTTTAACCTCGGGGGGGCGTGGAATGAGCAGTTCTTC. Amino acids: CASSFNLGGAWNEQFF. The chain is built from TRBV5-4 and TRBJ2-1, with TRBD2 identical over 8 bases. The germline V gene has CDR1 SGHNT and CDR2 YYREEE (reference sequence). This CDR3 is 16 amino acids long. The trim removed 2 bases at V and 7 bases at J, leaving 11 bases unmatched.

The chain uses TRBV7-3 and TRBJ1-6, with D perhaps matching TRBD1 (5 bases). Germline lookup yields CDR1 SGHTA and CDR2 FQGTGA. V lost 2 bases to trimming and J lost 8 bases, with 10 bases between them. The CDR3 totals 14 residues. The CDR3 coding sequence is TGTGCCAGCAGCTTAGGGGGGGGTTATTCACCCCTCCACTTT. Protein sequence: CASSLGGGYSPLHF.

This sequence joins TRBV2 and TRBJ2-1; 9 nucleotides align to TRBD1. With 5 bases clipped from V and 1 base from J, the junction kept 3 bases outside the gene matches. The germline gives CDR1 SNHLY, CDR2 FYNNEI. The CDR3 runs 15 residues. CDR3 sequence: CASSSDRGSYNEQFF. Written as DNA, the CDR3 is TGTGCCAGCAGTTCGGACAGGGGATCCTACAATGAGCAGTTCTTC. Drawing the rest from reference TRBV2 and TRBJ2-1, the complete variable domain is EPEVTQTPSHQVTQMGQEVILRCVPISNHLYFYWYRQILGQKVEFLVSFYNNEISEKSEIFDDQFSVERPDGSNFTLKIRSTKLEDSAMYFCASSSDRGSYNEQFFGPGTRLTVL.

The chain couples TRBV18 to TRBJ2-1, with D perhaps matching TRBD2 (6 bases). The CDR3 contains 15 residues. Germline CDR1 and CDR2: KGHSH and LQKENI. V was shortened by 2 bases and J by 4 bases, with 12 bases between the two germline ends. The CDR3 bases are TGTGCCAGCTCACCATCTGGGGGGAGATACAATGAGCAGTTCTTC. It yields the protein CASSPSGGRYNEQFF. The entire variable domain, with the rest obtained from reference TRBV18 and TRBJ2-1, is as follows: NAGVMQNPRHLVRRRGQEARLRCSPMKGHSHVYWYRQLPEEGLKFMVYLQKENIIDESGMPKERFSAEFPKEGPSILRIQQVVRGDSAAYFCASSPSGGRYNEQFFGPGTRLTVL.

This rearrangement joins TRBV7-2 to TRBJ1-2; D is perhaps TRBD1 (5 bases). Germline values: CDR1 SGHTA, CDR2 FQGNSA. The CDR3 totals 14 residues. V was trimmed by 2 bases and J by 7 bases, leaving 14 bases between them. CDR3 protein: CASSLNVGAGGYTF. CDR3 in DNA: TGTGCCAGCAGCTTAAATGTCGGGGCCGGTGGCTACACCTTC. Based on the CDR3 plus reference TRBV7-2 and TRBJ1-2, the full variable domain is GAGVSQSPSNKVTEKGKDVELRCDPISGHTALYWYRQSLGQGLEFLIYFQGNSAPDKSGLPSDRFSAERTGGSVSTLTIQRTQQEDSAVYLCASSLNVGAGGYTFGSGTRLTVV.

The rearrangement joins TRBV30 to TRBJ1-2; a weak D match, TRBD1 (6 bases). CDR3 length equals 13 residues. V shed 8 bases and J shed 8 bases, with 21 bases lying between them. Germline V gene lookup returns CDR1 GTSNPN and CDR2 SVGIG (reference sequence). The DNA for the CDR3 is TGTGCCACTTCAGGGGCTCCTCCGTGGGGCTACACCTTC. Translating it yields CATSGAPPWGYTF.

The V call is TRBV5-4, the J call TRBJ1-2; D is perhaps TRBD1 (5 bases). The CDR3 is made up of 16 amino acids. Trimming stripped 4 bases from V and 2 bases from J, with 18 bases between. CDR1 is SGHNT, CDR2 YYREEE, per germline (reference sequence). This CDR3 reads CASSPGTARRNYGYTF. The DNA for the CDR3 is TGTGCCAGCAGCCCCGGGACCGCCCGGAGGAACTATGGCTACACCTTC.

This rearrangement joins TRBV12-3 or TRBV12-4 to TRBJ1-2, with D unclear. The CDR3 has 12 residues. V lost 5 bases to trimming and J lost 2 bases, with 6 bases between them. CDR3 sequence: CASSGVNYGYTF. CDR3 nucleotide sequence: TGTGCCAGCAGTGGGGTAAACTATGGCTACACCTTC.

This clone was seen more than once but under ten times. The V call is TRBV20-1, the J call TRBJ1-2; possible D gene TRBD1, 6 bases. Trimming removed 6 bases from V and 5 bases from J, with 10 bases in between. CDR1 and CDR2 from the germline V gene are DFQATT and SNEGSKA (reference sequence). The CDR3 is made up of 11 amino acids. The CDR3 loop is CSASGVYGYTF. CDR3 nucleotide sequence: TGCAGTGCCTCAGGGGTTTATGGCTACACCTTC.

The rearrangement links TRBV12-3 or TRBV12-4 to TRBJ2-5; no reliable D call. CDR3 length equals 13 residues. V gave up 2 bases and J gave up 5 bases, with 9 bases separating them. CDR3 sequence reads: CASSLLGQETQYF. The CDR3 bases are TGTGCCAGCAGTTTATTAGGGCAGGAGACCCAGTACTTC.